This T cell receptor beta chain comes out of a study of cytomegalovirus exposure and HLA in healthy donors. Amplification used 60 Vbeta primers and 13 Jbeta primers. The repertoire was sequenced with immunoSEQ multiplex PCR; TCRdb's copy has only in-frame clones and lacks some. Found here are about 170,000 clones, roughly 85% of them singletons; the top ten hold 1%. This clone turned up a few times. Its antigen is as yet unknown. The germline V and J ends were trimmed by 4 bases and 9 bases, with 10 bases remaining between them. From germline, CDR1 is SNHLY and CDR2 FYNNEI. The CDR3 has 12 amino acids. Study-wide findings and caveats: The study found most TCR sequences rare, yet found some public TCRs in many donors. In a later analysis, most CMV-associated TCR beta chains appeared HLA-restricted. It was reportedly the case that the classifier diagnosed cytomegalovirus status with high specificity and sensitivity. It has been reported that TCR beta sequences accurately predicted the HLA-A and HLA-B alleles of most subjects.

The TCR originated in a boy younger than 10 in good health and CMV-seronegative. The chain couples TRBV2 to TRBJ2-1, with a weak D call TRBD2 (6 bases). The sample comprised PBMCs. In DNA, the CDR3 is TGTGCCAGCAGTGGACTGGGGGGTGAGCAGTTCTTC. Translating gives CASSGLGGEQFF.